The sequence of this T cell receptor (beta chain) was determined in a study of T cell responses to AZD1222 COVID-19 vaccine. Findings and limits, study-wide: Spike-specific TCR depth and breadth grew after two AZD1222 doses. Among those given AZD1222, only 6 or 7 were seropositive at baseline. There were mostly white British donors and more females than males, and clonal diversity was possibly underestimated. Spike-wide vaccine-associated CD4 TCRs dominated at 160-218 and 743-854.

The method was immunoSEQ multiplex PCR; TCRdb's version includes in-frame clones alone and lacks a portion of them. The sample has about 100,000 clones; around 87% are singletons. A note on this clone: What it recognizes is unknown.

The receptor was isolated from an adult who received the AZD1222 COVID-19 vaccine. The starting material was peripheral blood, obtained 28 days after the second AZD1222 dose.

The CDR3 DNA reads as TGTGCCACCAGTGACCGCGGACAATCGGGCAATCAGCCCCAGCATTTT. Encoded protein: CATSDRGQSGNQPQHF. The chain uses TRBV24-1 and TRBJ1-5; possibly TRBD1 for D (5 bases). The CDR3 runs 16 residues. Germline loops: CDR1 KGHDR, CDR2 SFDVKD. V was shortened by 4 bases and J by 2 bases, with 14 bases between the two germline ends.